This T cell receptor beta chain was observed in a study of blood T cell repertoires in COVID-19. Study-level background: Italy, Spain and the United States were the sources of the convalescent and acute COVID-19 samples. T cells, B-cell-depleted T cells, or PBMCs supplied cDNA or gDNA.

The CDR3 is made up of 16 amino acids. V lost 5 bases, J lost 5 bases, and 19 bases lay in between. Germline-derived CDR1 and CDR2 are SGHVS and FQNEAQ. Original processing methods: Quantification of nucleated cells was approximated via reference gene primer amplification. Here immunoSEQ multiplex PCR was the method, and the copy in TCRdb shows in-frame clones only, minus some. That table gives V, J and clone size, and the DNA gave D and trimming. The sample lists just under 350,000 clones; 85% to 90% were seen once. It was during active infection that Seattle patients were enrolled and then longitudinally followed.

This chain connects TRBV7-8 to TRBJ1-5; no reliable D call. This sequence was found in a woman in her seventies with COVID-19, enrolled during active disease. Sequencing input: peripheral blood. CDR3 in amino acids: CASSLRRVGSDQPQHF. In DNA, the CDR3 is TGTGCCAGCAGCCTAAGACGGGTTGGAAGTGATCAGCCCCAGCATTTT.